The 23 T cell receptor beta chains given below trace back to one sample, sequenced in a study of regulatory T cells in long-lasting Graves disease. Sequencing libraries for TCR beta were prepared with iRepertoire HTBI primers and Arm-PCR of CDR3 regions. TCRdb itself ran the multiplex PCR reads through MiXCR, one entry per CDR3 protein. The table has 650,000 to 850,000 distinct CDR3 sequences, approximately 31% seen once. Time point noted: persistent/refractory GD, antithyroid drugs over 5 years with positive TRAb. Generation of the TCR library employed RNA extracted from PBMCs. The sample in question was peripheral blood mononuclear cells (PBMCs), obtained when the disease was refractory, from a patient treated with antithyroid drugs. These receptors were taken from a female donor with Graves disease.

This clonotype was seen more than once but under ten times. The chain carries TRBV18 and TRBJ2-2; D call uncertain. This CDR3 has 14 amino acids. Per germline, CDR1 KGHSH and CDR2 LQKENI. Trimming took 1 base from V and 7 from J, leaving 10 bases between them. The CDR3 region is CASSPLGTDGELFF. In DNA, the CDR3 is TGTGCCAGCTCACCACTGGGAACCGACGGGGAGCTGTTTTTT.

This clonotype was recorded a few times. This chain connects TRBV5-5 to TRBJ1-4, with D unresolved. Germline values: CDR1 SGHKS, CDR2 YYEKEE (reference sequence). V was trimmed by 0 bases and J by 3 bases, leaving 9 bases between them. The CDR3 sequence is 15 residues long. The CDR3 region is CASSLAHKPNEKLFF. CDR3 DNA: TGTGCCAGCAGCTTGGCCCACAAGCCTAATGAAAAACTGTTTTTT. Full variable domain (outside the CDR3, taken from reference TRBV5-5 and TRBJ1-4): DAGVTQSPTHLIKTRGQQVTLRCSPISGHKSVSWYQQVLGQGPQFIFQYYEKEERGRGNFPDRFSARQFPNYSSELNVNALLLGDSALYLCASSLAHKPNEKLFFGSGTQLSVL.

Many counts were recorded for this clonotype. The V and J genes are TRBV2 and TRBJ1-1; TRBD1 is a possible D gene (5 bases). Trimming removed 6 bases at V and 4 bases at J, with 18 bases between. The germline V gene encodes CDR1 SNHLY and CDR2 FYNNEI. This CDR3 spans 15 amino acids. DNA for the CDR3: TGTGCCAGCAGCCGAGTCCGAGGAAGGGGCACTGAAGCTTTCTTT. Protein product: CASSRVRGRGTEAFF. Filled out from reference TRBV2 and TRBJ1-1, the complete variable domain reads EPEVTQTPSHQVTQMGQEVILRCVPISNHLYFYWYRQILGQKVEFLVSFYNNEISEKSEIFDDQFSVERPDGSNFTLKIRSTKLEDSAMYFCASSRVRGRGTEAFFGQGTRLTVV.

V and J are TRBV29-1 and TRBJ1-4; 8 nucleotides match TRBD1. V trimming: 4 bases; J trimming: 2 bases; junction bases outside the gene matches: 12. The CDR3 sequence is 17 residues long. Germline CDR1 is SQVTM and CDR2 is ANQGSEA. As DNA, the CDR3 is TGCAGCGTTGGGGGGGGGGACAGGTGGTCGACTAATGAAAAACTGTTTTTT. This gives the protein CSVGGGDRWSTNEKLFF.

CDR3 sequence: CASSYPSSGTKETQYF. Written as DNA, the CDR3 is TGTGCCAGCAGTTACCCGAGTTCCGGGACTAAGGAGACCCAGTACTTC. The rearrangement joins TRBV6-6 to TRBJ2-5; 7 bases are shared with TRBD2. The CDR3 extends over 16 amino acids. With 2 bases clipped from V and 5 bases from J, the junction kept 11 bases outside the gene matches. Germline-derived CDR1 and CDR2 are MNHNY and SVGAGI (reference sequence).

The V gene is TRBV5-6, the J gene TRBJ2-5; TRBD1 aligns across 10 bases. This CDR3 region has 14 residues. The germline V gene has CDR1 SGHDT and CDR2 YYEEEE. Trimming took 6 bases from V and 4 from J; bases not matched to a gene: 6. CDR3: CASIRTGGAETQYF. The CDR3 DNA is TGTGCCAGCATCCGGACAGGGGGTGCAGAGACCCAGTACTTC.

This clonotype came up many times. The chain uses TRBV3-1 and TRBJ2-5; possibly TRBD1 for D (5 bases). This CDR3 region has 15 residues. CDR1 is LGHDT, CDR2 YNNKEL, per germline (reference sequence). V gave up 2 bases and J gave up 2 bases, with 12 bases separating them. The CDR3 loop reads CASSQSQTVQETQYF. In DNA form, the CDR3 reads TGTGCCAGCAGCCAATCACAGACAGTACAAGAGACCCAGTACTTC.

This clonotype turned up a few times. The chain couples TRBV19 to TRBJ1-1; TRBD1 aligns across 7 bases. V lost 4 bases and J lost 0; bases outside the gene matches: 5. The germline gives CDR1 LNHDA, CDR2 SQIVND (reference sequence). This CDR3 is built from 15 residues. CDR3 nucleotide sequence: TGTGCCAGTAGTAGTACCACAGGGGTGAACACTGAAGCTTTCTTT. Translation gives CASSSTTGVNTEAFF.

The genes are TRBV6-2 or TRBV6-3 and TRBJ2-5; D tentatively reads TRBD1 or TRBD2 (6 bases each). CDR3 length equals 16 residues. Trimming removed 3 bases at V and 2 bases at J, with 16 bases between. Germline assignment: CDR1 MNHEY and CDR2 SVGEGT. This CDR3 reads CASSYERGALQETQYF. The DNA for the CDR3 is TGTGCCAGCAGTTATGAGAGGGGGGCCTTACAAGAGACCCAGTACTTC.

CDR3 residues: CASSLAAGPYSNQPQHF. The CDR3 DNA sequence: TGTGCCAGCAGCTTAGCGGCAGGCCCCTATAGCAATCAGCCCCAGCATTTT. The gene calls are TRBV11-2 and TRBJ1-5; D gene unclear. Trimming left V 1 base short and J 0 bases short, with 13 bases between. The CDR3 spans 17 residues. Looked up from germline, CDR1 is SGHAT and CDR2 is FQNNGV.

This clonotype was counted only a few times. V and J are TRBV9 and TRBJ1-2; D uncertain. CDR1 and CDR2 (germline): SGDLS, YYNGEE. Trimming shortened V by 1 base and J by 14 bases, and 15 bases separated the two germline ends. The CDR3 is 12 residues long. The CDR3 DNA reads TGTGCCAGCAGCGTAACGGACCGGCCGTCTACCTTC. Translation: CASSVTDRPSTF. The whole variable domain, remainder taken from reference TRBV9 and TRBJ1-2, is DSGVTQTPKHLITATGQRVTLRCSPRSGDLSVYWYQQSLDQGLQFLIQYYNGEERAKGNILERFSAQQFPDLHSELNLSSLELGDSALYFCASSVTDRPSTFGSGTRLTVV.

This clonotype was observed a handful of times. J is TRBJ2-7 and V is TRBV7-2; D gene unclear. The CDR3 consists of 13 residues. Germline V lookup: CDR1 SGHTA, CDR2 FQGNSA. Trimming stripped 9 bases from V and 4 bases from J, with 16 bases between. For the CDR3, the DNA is TGTGCCAGTTCACTCCAGGTCTGGTACGAGCAGTACTTC. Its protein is CASSLQVWYEQYF.

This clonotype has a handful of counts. In nucleotides, the CDR3 is TGTGCCAGCAGTCCGGGACAGGGAGTACTCGGGACTGAAGCTTTCTTT. Translating it yields CASSPGQGVLGTEAFF. The genes are TRBV2 and TRBJ1-1; 9 nucleotides line up with TRBD1. V shed 5 bases, J shed 5 bases, and the junction held 12 bases outside the gene matches. CDR3 size: 16 residues. Looked up from germline, CDR1 is SNHLY and CDR2 is FYNNEI.

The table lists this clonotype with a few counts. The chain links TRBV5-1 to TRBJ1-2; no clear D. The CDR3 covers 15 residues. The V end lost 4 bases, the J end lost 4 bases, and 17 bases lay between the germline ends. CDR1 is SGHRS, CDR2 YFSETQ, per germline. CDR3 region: CASSSGFGPTYGYTF. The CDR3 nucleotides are TGCGCCAGCAGCAGCGGGTTCGGACCGACCTATGGCTACACCTTC.

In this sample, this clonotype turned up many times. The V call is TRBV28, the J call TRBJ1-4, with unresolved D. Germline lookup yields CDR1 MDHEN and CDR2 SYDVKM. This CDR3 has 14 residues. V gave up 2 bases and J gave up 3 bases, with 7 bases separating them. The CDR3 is CASSLVQPNEKLFF. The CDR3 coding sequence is TGTGCCAGCAGTTTAGTACAGCCTAATGAAAAACTGTTTTTT.

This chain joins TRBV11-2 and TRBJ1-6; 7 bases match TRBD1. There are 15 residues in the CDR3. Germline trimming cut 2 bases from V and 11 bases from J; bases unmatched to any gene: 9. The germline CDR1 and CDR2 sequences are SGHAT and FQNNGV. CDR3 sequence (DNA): TGTGCCAGCAGCTTAAGTGGCAGGGGGACGACACCCCTCCACTTT. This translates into CASSLSGRGTTPLHF.

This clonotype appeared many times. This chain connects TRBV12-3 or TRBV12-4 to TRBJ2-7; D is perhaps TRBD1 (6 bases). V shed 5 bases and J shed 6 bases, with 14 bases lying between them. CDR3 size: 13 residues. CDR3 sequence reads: CASSPDRPLEQYF. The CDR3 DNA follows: TGTGCCAGCAGTCCAGACAGGCCTCTCGAGCAGTACTTC.

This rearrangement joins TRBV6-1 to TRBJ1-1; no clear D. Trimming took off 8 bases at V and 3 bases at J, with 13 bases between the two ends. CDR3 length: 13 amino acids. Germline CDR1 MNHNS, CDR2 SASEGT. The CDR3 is CASSQQIYTEAFF. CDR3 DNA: TGTGCCAGCTCTCAACAGATATACACTGAAGCTTTCTTT.

The CDR3: CAPHSGANVLTF. The CDR3 DNA reads TGTGCCCCCCACTCTGGGGCCAACGTCCTGACTTTC. This chain joins TRBV12-3 or TRBV12-4 and TRBJ2-6; D is undetermined. This CDR3 spans 12 amino acids. Between the trimmed V and J ends, which lost 11 bases and 0 bases, there was a span of 5 bases.

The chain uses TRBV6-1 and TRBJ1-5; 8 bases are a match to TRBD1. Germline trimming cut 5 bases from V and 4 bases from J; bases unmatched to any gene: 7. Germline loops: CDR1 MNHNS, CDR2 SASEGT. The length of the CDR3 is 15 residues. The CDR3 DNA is TGTGCCAGCAGTACAGCGGGACAGGTAAATCAGCCCCAGCATTTT. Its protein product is CASSTAGQVNQPQHF.

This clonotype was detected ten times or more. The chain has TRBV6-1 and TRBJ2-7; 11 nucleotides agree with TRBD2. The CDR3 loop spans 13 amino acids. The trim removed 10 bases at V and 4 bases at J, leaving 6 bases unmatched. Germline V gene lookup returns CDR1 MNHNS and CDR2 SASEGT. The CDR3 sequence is CATQTSGTYEQYF. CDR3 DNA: TGTGCCACCCAGACTAGCGGGACGTACGAGCAGTACTTC.

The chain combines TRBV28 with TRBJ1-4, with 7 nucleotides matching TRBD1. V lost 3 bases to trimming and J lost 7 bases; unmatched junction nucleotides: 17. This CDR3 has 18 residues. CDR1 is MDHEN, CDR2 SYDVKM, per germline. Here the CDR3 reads CASSLPDRVPAGSEKLFF. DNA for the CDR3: TGTGCCAGCAGTTTGCCCGACAGGGTTCCCGCGGGAAGTGAAAAACTGTTTTTT. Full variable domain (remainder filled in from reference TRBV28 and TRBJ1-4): DVKVTQSSRYLVKRTGEKVFLECVQDMDHENMFWYRQDPGLGLRLIYFSYDVKMKEKGDIPEGYSVSREKKERFSLILESASTNQTSMYLCASSLPDRVPAGSEKLFFGSGTQLSVL.

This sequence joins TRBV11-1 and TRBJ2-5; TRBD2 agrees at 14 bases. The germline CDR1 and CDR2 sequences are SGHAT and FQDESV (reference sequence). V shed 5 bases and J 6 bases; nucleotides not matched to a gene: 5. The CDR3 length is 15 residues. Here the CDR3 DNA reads TGTGCCAGCAGCCTGTGGACTAGCGGGAGGAAGACCCAGTACTTC. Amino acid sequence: CASSLWTSGRKTQYF. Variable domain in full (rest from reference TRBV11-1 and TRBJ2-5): EAEVAQSPRYKITEKSQAVAFWCDPISGHATLYWYRQILGQGPELLVQFQDESVVDDSQLPKDRFSAERLKGVDSTLKIQPAELGDSAMYLCASSLWTSGRKTQYFGPGTRLLVL.